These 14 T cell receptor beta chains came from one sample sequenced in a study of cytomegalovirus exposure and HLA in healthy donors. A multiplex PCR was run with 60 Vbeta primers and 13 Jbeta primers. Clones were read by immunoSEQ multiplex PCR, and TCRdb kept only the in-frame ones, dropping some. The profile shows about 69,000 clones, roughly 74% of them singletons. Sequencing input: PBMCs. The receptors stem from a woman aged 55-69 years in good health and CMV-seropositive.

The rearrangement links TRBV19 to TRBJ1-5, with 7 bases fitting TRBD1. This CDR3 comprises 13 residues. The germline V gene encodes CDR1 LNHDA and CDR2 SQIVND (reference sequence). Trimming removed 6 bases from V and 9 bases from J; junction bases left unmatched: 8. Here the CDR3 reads CASRGQGEGPQHF. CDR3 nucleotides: TGTGCCAGTAGGGGGCAGGGGGAAGGGCCCCAGCATTTT.

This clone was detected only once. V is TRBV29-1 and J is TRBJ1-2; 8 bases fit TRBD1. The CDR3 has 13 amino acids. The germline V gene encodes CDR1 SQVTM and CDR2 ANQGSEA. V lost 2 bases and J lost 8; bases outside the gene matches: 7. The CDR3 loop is CSVESGTGPGYTF. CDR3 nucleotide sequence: TGCAGCGTTGAATCCGGGACAGGCCCCGGCTACACCTTC.

The CDR3: CASMSLASGSLIGELFF. DNA of the CDR3: TGTGCCAGCATGAGTCTGGCTAGCGGGAGTTTAATCGGGGAGCTGTTTTTT. V usage is TRBV27 and J usage is TRBJ2-2; 10 bases match TRBD2. The CDR3 consists of 17 residues. The germline gives CDR1 MNHEY, CDR2 SMNVEV (reference sequence). V was clipped by 7 bases and J by 7 bases; unmatched bases: 15.

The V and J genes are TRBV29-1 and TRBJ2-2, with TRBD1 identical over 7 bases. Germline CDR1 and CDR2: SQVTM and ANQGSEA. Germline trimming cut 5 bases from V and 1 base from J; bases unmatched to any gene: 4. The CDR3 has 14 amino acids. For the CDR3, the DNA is TGCAGCGTTAAGGGACAGCTGAACACCGGGGAGCTGTTTTTT. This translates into CSVKGQLNTGELFF.

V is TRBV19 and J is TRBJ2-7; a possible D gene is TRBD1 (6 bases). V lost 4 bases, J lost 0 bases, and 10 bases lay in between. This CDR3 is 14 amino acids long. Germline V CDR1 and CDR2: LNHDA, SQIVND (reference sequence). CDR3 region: CASSKTGHSYEQYF. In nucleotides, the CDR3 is TGTGCCAGTAGTAAAACGGGACACTCCTACGAGCAGTACTTC.

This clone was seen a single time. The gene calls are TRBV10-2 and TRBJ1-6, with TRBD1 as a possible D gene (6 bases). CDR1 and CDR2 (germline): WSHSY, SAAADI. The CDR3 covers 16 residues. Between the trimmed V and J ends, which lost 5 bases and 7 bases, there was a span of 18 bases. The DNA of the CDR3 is TGCGCCAGCAGTCGGACAGTATCCCCAGCAAATTCACCCCTCCACTTT. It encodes CASSRTVSPANSPLHF.

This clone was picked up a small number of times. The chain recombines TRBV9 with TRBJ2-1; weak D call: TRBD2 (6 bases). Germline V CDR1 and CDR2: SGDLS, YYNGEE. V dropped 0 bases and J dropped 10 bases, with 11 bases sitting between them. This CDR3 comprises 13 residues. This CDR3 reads CASSVGGREEQFF. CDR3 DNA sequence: TGTGCCAGCAGCGTAGGAGGGCGGGAAGAGCAGTTCTTC.

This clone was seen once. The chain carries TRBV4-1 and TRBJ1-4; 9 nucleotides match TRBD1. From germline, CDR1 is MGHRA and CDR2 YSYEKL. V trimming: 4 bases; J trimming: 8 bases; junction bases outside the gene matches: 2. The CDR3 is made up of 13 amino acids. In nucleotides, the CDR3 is TGCGCCAGCAGCCGGGACAGGGTAGAAAAACTGTTTTTT. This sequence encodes CASSRDRVEKLFF.

This CDR3 reads CAYLYGGPQYF. For the CDR3, the DNA is TGTGCCTACCTTTACGGTGGGCCCCAGTACTTC. The chain combines TRBV30 with TRBJ2-5, with D unresolved. Trimming took off 7 bases at V and 9 bases at J, with 15 bases between the two ends. The V gene's germline CDR1 is GTSNPN and CDR2 SVGIG (reference sequence). The CDR3 covers 11 residues.

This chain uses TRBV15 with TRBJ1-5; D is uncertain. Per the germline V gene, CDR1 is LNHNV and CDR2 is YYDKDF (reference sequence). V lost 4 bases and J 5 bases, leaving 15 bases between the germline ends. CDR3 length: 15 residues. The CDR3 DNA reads TGTGCCACCAGCATTAGTAGCCCGTTTTATCAGCCCCAGCATTTT. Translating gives CATSISSPFYQPQHF. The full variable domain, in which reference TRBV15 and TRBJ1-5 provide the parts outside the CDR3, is DAMVIQNPRYQVTQFGKPVTLSCSQTLNHNVMYWYQQKSSQAPKLLFHYYDKDFNNEADTPDNFQSRRPNTSFCFLDIRSPGLGDTAMYLCATSISSPFYQPQHFGDGTRLSIL.

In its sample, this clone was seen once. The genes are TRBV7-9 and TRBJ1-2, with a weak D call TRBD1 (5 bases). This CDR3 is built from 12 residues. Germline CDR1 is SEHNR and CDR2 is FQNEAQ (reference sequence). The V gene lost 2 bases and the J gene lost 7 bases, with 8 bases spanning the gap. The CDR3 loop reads CASSLIGVGYTF. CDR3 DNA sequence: TGTGCCAGCAGCTTAATAGGGGTTGGCTACACCTTC.

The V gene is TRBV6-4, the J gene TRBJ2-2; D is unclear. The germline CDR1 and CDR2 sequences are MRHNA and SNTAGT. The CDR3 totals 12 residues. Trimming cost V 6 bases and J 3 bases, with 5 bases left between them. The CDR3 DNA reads TGTGCCAGCAGCCGGGACACCGGGGAGCTGTTTTTT. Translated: CASSRDTGELFF.

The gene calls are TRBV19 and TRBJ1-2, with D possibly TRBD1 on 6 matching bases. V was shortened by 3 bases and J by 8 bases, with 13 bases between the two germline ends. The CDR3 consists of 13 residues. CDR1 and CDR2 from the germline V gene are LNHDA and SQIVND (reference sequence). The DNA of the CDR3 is TGTGCCAGTAGTATTGGGACAACTCGGGGCTACACCTTC. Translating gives CASSIGTTRGYTF. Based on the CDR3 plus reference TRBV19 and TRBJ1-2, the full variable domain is DGGITQSPKYLFRKEGQNVTLSCEQNLNHDAMYWYRQDPGQGLRLIYYSQIVNDFQKGDIAEGYSVSREKKESFPLTVTSAQKNPTAFYLCASSIGTTRGYTFGSGTRLTVV.

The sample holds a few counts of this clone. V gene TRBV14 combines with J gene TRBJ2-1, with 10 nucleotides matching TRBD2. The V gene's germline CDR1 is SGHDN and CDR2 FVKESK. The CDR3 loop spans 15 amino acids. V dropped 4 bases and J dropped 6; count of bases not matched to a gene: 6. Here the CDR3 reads CASSLLAGTLNEQFF. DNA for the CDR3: TGTGCCAGCAGCCTACTAGCGGGGACCCTCAATGAGCAGTTCTTC. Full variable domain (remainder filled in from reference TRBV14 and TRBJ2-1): EAGVTQFPSHSVIEKGQTVTLRCDPISGHDNLYWYRRVMGKEIKFLLHFVKESKQDESGMPNNRFLAERTGGTYSTLKVQPAELEDSGVYFCASSLLAGTLNEQFFGPGTRLTVL.